The 30 T cell receptor beta chains listed next were all sequenced from one sample in a study of HIV-infected patients and healthy controls. About 540 ng RNA was reverse transcribed with alpha and beta constant-region primers. Alpha and beta chain libraries were made separately by chain-specific third strand synthesis with multiplexing indices. TCRdb used MiXCR to reprocess the 5' RACE reads, holding one entry per CDR3 protein. This table has some 4,600 distinct CDR3 sequences, roughly 8% appearing once. All unsorted peripheral T cells were captured because whole blood was used without fractionation. The sample was blood, taken before antiretroviral therapy. All receptors derive from an adult with HIV infection.

At least ten counts were recorded for this clonotype. The chain is built from TRBV5-1 and TRBJ2-3, with 10 bases identical to TRBD2. V shed 2 bases and J 2 bases; nucleotides not matched to a gene: 2. Germline assignment: CDR1 SGHRS and CDR2 YFSETQ. The CDR3 runs to 15 residues. This CDR3 is CASSLLAGHTDTQYF. CDR3 in DNA: TGCGCCAGCAGCTTACTAGCGGGGCACACAGATACGCAGTATTTT.

This clonotype is termed medium-sized. The chain combines TRBV27 with TRBJ1-5; D remains unclear. CDR1 MNHEY and CDR2 SMNVEV come from the germline V gene (reference sequence). V was pared by 3 bases and J by 7 bases, with 4 bases between. The CDR3 is 11 amino acids. CDR3 protein: CASSLRQPQHF. The CDR3 bases are TGTGCCAGCAGTTTGAGACAGCCCCAGCATTTT.

This clonotype was seen many times. This chain links TRBV7-9 with TRBJ1-5; 7 bases fit TRBD1. Looked up from germline, CDR1 is SEHNR and CDR2 is FQNEAQ (reference sequence). Germline trimming cut 4 bases from V and 7 bases from J; bases unmatched to any gene: 16. The CDR3 has 17 amino acids. The DNA for the CDR3 is TGTGCCAGCAGCTCCCAGACATTAACAGGGGTAGTACAGCCCCAGCATTTT. It yields the protein CASSSQTLTGVVQPQHF.

This clonotype was seen at least ten times. The chain carries TRBV5-1 and TRBJ2-5; D unresolved. V was pared by 2 bases and J by 4 bases, with 9 bases between. Germline CDR1 reads SGHRS; CDR2 reads YFSETQ. The CDR3 sequence is 13 residues long. The CDR3 nucleotides are TGCGCCAGCAGCTTCCAGGTCGGAGAGACCCAGTACTTC. It encodes CASSFQVGETQYF.

This clonotype was detected ten times or more. V and J are TRBV27 and TRBJ2-3; tentatively, D is TRBD2 (5 bases). V lost 4 bases and J 0 bases, leaving 11 bases between the germline ends. CDR1 and CDR2 from the germline V gene are MNHEY and SMNVEV (reference sequence). This CDR3 spans 15 amino acids. For the CDR3, the DNA is TGTGCCAGCAGTTCGCAGCGGTGGAGCACAGATACGCAGTATTTT. Its translation is CASSSQRWSTDTQYF.

This clonotype is labeled as medium-sized. V usage is TRBV6-6 and J usage is TRBJ2-7; no firm D call. This CDR3 has 10 amino acids. Germline CDR1 and CDR2: MNHNY and SVGAGI (reference sequence). The V end lost 6 bases, the J end lost 7 bases, and 7 bases lay between the germline ends. CDR3 sequence: CASSEVEQYF. Written as DNA, the CDR3 is TGTGCCAGCAGCGAGGTTGAGCAGTACTTC.

The gene calls are TRBV6-5 and TRBJ2-5; D may be TRBD1 or TRBD2 (5 bases each). V lost 6 bases and J 0 bases, leaving 14 bases between the germline ends. The CDR3 totals 15 residues. CDR1 is MNHEY and CDR2 is SVGAGI in the germline V gene. This chain's CDR3 is CASRLLRDHQETQYF. As DNA, the CDR3 is TGTGCCAGCAGACTACTCCGGGACCACCAAGAGACCCAGTACTTC.

This clonotype is labeled as medium-sized. The CDR3 region has the DNA TGTGCCAGCAGCTACGGGACAGGCAATCAGCCCCAGCATTTT. The encoded protein is CASSYGTGNQPQHF. This sequence joins TRBV5-6 and TRBJ1-5, with TRBD1 matching over 7 bases. Germline V gene data show CDR1 as SGHDT and CDR2 as YYEEEE. There are 14 residues in the CDR3. After removal of 3 bases from V and 2 bases from J, the junction contained 2 bases not matched to a gene.

A few counts support this clonotype. The V gene is TRBV29-1, the J gene TRBJ2-5, with no clear D. Germline V lookup: CDR1 SQVTM, CDR2 ANQGSEA. The CDR3 spans 13 residues. Trimming cost V 0 bases and J 7 bases, with 12 bases left between them. CDR3 sequence: CSVEDTVVRTQYF. As DNA, the CDR3 is TGCAGCGTTGAAGATACGGTGGTACGGACCCAGTACTTC. Full variable domain (missing parts from reference TRBV29-1 and TRBJ2-5): SAVISQKPSRDICQRGTSLTIQCQVDSQVTMMFWYRQQPGQSLTLIATANQGSEATYESGFVIDKFPISRPNLTFSTLTVSNMSPEDSSIYLCSVEDTVVRTQYFGPGTRLLVL.

The chain carries TRBV29-1 and TRBJ1-1; 11 bases align to TRBD1. V was clipped by 6 bases and J by 4 bases; unmatched bases: 4. This CDR3 is built from 13 residues. Germline V CDR1 and CDR2: SQVTM, ANQGSEA. CDR3 DNA sequence: TGCAGCGTGAGGACAGGGGGCTCCACTGAAGCTTTCTTT. Protein product: CSVRTGGSTEAFF.

By share of the sample, this clonotype is medium-sized. The chain combines TRBV19 with TRBJ1-5; TRBD1 is a possible D gene (6 bases). Germline lookup yields CDR1 LNHDA and CDR2 SQIVND (reference sequence). The CDR3 is made up of 13 amino acids. Trimming stripped 9 bases from V and 7 bases from J, with 16 bases between. DNA for the CDR3: TGTGCCAGCCAGACAGGACGTGTCCAGCCCCAGCATTTT. Its translation: CASQTGRVQPQHF.

In its sample, this clonotype is medium-sized. The chain joins TRBV5-1 to TRBJ2-5; tentatively, D is TRBD2 (5 bases). CDR3 length: 14 residues. CDR1 is SGHRS, CDR2 YFSETQ, per germline. V was shortened by 0 bases and J by 3 bases, with 9 bases between the two germline ends. The CDR3 loop is CASSLDGKEETQYF. The CDR3 DNA reads as TGCGCCAGCAGCTTGGACGGGAAAGAAGAGACCCAGTACTTC.

This clonotype is labeled large. The V gene is TRBV7-2, the J gene TRBJ2-3; D uncertain. The V end was cut by 2 bases, the J end by 4 bases, with 19 bases between. The CDR3 is 17 residues long. Germline lookup yields CDR1 SGHTA and CDR2 FQGNSA. The CDR3 coding sequence is TGTGCCAGCAGCTTAACTCCCGCGGCCTTGGGCGCAGATACGCAGTATTTT. Protein sequence: CASSLTPAALGADTQYF. Full variable domain (outside the CDR3, taken from reference TRBV7-2 and TRBJ2-3): GAGVSQSPSNKVTEKGKDVELRCDPISGHTALYWYRQSLGQGLEFLIYFQGNSAPDKSGLPSDRFSAERTGGSVSTLTIQRTQQEDSAVYLCASSLTPAALGADTQYFGPGTRLTVL.

Relative to its sample, this clonotype is medium-sized (0.01 to 0.1%). The gene calls are TRBV6-5 and TRBJ2-3, with D tentatively TRBD1 (6 bases). The germline V gene encodes CDR1 MNHEY and CDR2 SVGAGI. Trimming removed 2 bases at V and 0 bases at J, with 9 bases between. CDR3 length equals 15 residues. The CDR3 bases are TGTGCCAGCAGTTACGCAGGGGCTAGCACAGATACGCAGTATTTT. As protein: CASSYAGASTDTQYF.

This clonotype is termed medium-sized (0.01 to 0.1%). The V call is TRBV3-1, the J call TRBJ1-1; the match to TRBD1 covers 8 bases. V gave up 0 bases and J gave up 6 bases; unmatched junction bases: 6. CDR1 and CDR2 from the germline V gene are LGHDT and YNNKEL (reference sequence). The CDR3 totals 15 residues. The CDR3 spells CASSQDGQGAAEAFF. The CDR3 DNA follows: TGTGCCAGCAGCCAAGATGGTCAGGGGGCGGCTGAAGCTTTCTTT. The variable domain in full, completed from reference TRBV3-1 and TRBJ1-1, reads DTAVSQTPKYLVTQMGNDKSIKCEQNLGHDTMYWYKQDSKKFLKIMFSYNNKELIINETVPNRFSPKSPDKAHLNLHINSLELGDSAVYFCASSQDGQGAAEAFFGQGTRLTVV.

In its sample, this clonotype was seen many times. The V call is TRBV5-5, the J call TRBJ2-1, with D tentatively TRBD2 (6 bases). The ends were cut back, 4 bases at V and 8 bases at J, with 19 bases in the middle. Germline CDR1 is SGHKS and CDR2 is YYEKEE (reference sequence). CDR3 size: 15 residues. CDR3 sequence: CASSRSGEPSDEQFF. CDR3 in DNA: TGTGCCAGCAGCCGATCGGGGGAGCCGAGCGATGAGCAGTTCTTC.

The chain combines TRBV2 with TRBJ1-3; D call uncertain. The CDR3 has 15 residues. Germline loops: CDR1 SNHLY, CDR2 FYNNEI. The V gene lost 8 bases and the J gene lost 0 bases, with 14 bases spanning the gap. The CDR3 loop reads CASRIGPNSGNTIYF. CDR3 bases: TGTGCCAGCCGAATAGGGCCAAACTCTGGAAACACCATATATTTT.

This clonotype is classed as medium-sized. The chain links TRBV6-4 to TRBJ2-3, with TRBD2 matching 13 bases. This CDR3 is built from 16 residues. The germline V gene encodes CDR1 MRHNA and CDR2 SNTAGT. J lost 5 bases, V lost 5 bases, and 7 bases had no gene match. The CDR3 DNA reads as TGTGCCAGCAGTCTAACTAGCGGGAGGGCCGAAGATACGCAGTATTTT. Its translation: CASSLTSGRAEDTQYF.

This clonotype showed up just a few times. The chain has TRBV25-1 and TRBJ1-3, with TRBD1 as a possible D gene (5 bases). V lost 6 bases, J lost 3 bases, and 15 bases lay in between. The germline gives CDR1 MGHDK, CDR2 SYGVNS. The CDR3 is made up of 15 amino acids. Here the CDR3 reads CASRANGGSGNTIYF. CDR3 nucleotides: TGTGCCAGCAGAGCAAACGGGGGAAGTGGAAACACCATATATTTT.

By share, this clonotype ranks as medium-sized. One end of the junction does not line up with germline, which may come from a read error. J is TRBJ2-7 and V is TRBV7-2, with 11 bases lining up with TRBD2. The CDR3 contains 14 residues. Looked up from germline, CDR1 is SGHTA and CDR2 is FQGNSA. The CDR3 loop is CPSSLAGGPGEQYF. CDR3 bases: TGTCCCAGCAGCTTAGCGGGAGGGCCCGGCGAGCAGTACTTC.

This clonotype was counted a single time. This chain links TRBV14 with TRBJ2-7, with unresolved D. Trimming stripped 1 base from V and 7 bases from J, with 5 bases between. The germline CDR1 and CDR2 sequences are SGHDN and FVKESK. This CDR3 spans 11 amino acids. CDR3 in DNA: TGTGCCAGCAGCCAAGGTCAGGAGCAGTACTTC. Amino acid sequence: CASSQGQEQYF.

This clonotype is classed as medium-sized. The chain couples TRBV7-8 to TRBJ2-7; 8 bases align to TRBD1. This CDR3 spans 16 amino acids. With V trimmed by 5 bases and J by 4 bases, 13 bases remained unmatched. Germline V lookup: CDR1 SGHVS, CDR2 FQNEAQ. In nucleotides, the CDR3 is TGTGCCAGCAGCCTTCCCCCGGGACAGGCAGTTTACGAGCAGTACTTC. It translates to CASSLPPGQAVYEQYF.

In this sample, this clonotype turned up many times. The chain couples TRBV30 to TRBJ1-2; D is uncertain. There are 16 residues in the CDR3. V lost 0 bases, J lost 4 bases, and 18 bases lay in between. Germline-derived CDR1 and CDR2 are GTSNPN and SVGIG (reference sequence). The chain's CDR3 is CAWSVKLMEPTYGYTF. The CDR3 DNA reads TGTGCCTGGAGTGTAAAATTGATGGAGCCAACCTATGGCTACACCTTC. Looking up the rest from reference TRBV30 and TRBJ1-2 gives the full variable domain: SQTIHQWPATLVQPVGSPLSLECTVEGTSNPNLYWYRQAAGRGLQLLFYSVGIGQISSEVPQNLSASRPQDRQFILSSKKLLLSDSGFYLCAWSVKLMEPTYGYTFGSGTRLTVV.

This clonotype was recorded a few times. For the CDR3, the DNA is TGTGCCTCCGGGCGGATTCAGTACTTC. Encoded protein: CASGRIQYF. The rearrangement joins TRBV28 to TRBJ2-4; D is undetermined. Germline V gene sequence: CDR1 MDHEN, CDR2 SYDVKM. V lost 11 bases and J 10 bases, leaving 9 bases between the germline ends. This CDR3 has 9 amino acids.

This clonotype was counted ten times or more. The chain links TRBV6-6 to TRBJ1-5; no clear D gene. The CDR3 is made up of 16 amino acids. Germline-derived CDR1 and CDR2 are MNHNY and SVGAGI (reference sequence). Trimming shortened V by 1 base and J by 2 bases, and 12 bases separated the two germline ends. The DNA of the CDR3 is TGTGCCAGCAGTTACTGGTCCGACCTGGGCAATCAGCCCCAGCATTTT. It yields the protein CASSYWSDLGNQPQHF.

Sample share makes this clonotype medium-sized. This sequence joins TRBV12-3 or TRBV12-4 and TRBJ2-4; 9 bases are shared with TRBD1. With V trimmed by 4 bases and J by 2 bases, 6 bases remained unmatched. The CDR3 sequence is 16 residues long. The CDR3 loop reads CASSSTGQGSKNIQYF. CDR3 sequence (DNA): TGTGCCAGCAGTTCGACGGGACAGGGCTCCAAAAACATTCAGTACTTC.

This clonotype is labeled as medium-sized. The chain has TRBV5-5 and TRBJ1-4; 12 nucleotides agree with TRBD1. The CDR3 is 15 residues long. V was clipped by 4 bases and J by 8 bases; unmatched bases: 6. The V gene's germline CDR1 is SGHKS and CDR2 YYEKEE (reference sequence). The CDR3 region is CASSPGTGGGEKLFF. Written as DNA, the CDR3 is TGTGCCAGCAGCCCCGGGACAGGGGGCGGGGAAAAACTGTTTTTT.

This clonotype is judged medium-sized. The rearrangement joins TRBV24-1 to TRBJ2-3, with 11 nucleotides matching TRBD2. This CDR3 is built from 16 residues. The germline gives CDR1 KGHDR, CDR2 SFDVKD. Trimming took 4 bases from V and 3 from J; bases not matched to a gene: 5. CDR3 residues: CATSDPSGGRTDTQYF. The CDR3 region has the DNA TGTGCCACCAGTGACCCTAGCGGGGGGCGGACAGATACGCAGTATTTT.

This clonotype is categorized as medium-sized. The DNA for the CDR3 is TGTGCCAGCAGTTTCGGGCCACAAGAGACCCAGTACTTC. It codes for CASSFGPQETQYF. This chain joins TRBV27 and TRBJ2-5; D unclear. The CDR3 consists of 13 residues. From germline, CDR1 is MNHEY and CDR2 SMNVEV (reference sequence). V dropped 3 bases and J dropped 2 bases, with 7 bases sitting between them.

By share, this clonotype counts as medium-sized (0.01 to 0.1%). The chain carries TRBV28 and TRBJ1-5, with a tentative D call TRBD1 (5 bases). Trimming took off 5 bases at V and 0 bases at J, with 8 bases between the two ends. The CDR3 spans 14 residues. The germline V gene encodes CDR1 MDHEN and CDR2 SYDVKM. The chain's CDR3 is CASSTDSSNQPQHF. For the CDR3, the DNA is TGTGCCAGCAGTACTGACAGTAGCAATCAGCCCCAGCATTTT.